The entry that follows covers one TCR beta chain sequence. The data derive from a study of CD8+ T cells in alopecia areata. cDNA reverse transcribed from extracted RNA served as the sequencing template. Profiling relied on immunoSEQ multiplex PCR, and the TCRdb table lists in-frame clones only, not all of them. The sample holds 150,000 to 200,000 clones; around 50% are singletons and the top ten take approximately 12%. Treatment reported: oral pan-JAK inhibitor, 5-10 mg twice daily. The source is a human donor with alopecia areata. This sample comprised CD8+ T cells sorted from blood, obtained at week 24, from a patient treated with tofacitinib.

CDR3 DNA sequence: TGTGCCAGCAGTGAATGGCAGGGATCATCCTACGAGCAGTACTTC. Translating it yields CASSEWQGSSYEQYF. V usage is TRBV6-1 and J usage is TRBJ2-7; D is possibly TRBD1 (5 bases). Germline V gene data show CDR1 as MNHNS and CDR2 as SASEGT. The germline V and J ends were trimmed by 2 bases and 1 base, with 12 bases remaining between them. The CDR3 is made up of 15 amino acids.